This TCR beta chain was identified in a study of OX40 agonist ivuxolimab in advanced cancers. Study in general: Patients got intravenous ivuxolimab at 0.01 to 10 mg/kg every 2 weeks. General study findings and limits: Among expanded peripheral T cells, antigen specificity went undetermined.

Regarding this clone: Its specificity is not known.

Sequencing was performed with immunoSEQ multiplex PCR; in TCRdb, only in-frame clones are kept and a portion is missing. The profile shows about 85,000 clones, 80% to 90% of them singletons. This TCR was sampled from an adult with an advanced solid tumor such as melanoma, head and neck, liver or kidney cancer. The sequences come from CD4+ or CD8+ T cells sorted from blood, collected in a trial of the OX40 agonist ivuxolimab.

DNA of the CDR3: TGTGCCAGCGGCGCCCCCGCTGCCGTGGGTCAGCCCCAGCATTTT. It translates to CASGAPAAVGQPQHF. The chain links TRBV28 to TRBJ1-5; D remains unclear. Germline V gene sequence: CDR1 MDHEN, CDR2 SYDVKM. Trimming removed 8 bases at V and 6 bases at J, with 20 bases between. The CDR3 consists of 15 residues.